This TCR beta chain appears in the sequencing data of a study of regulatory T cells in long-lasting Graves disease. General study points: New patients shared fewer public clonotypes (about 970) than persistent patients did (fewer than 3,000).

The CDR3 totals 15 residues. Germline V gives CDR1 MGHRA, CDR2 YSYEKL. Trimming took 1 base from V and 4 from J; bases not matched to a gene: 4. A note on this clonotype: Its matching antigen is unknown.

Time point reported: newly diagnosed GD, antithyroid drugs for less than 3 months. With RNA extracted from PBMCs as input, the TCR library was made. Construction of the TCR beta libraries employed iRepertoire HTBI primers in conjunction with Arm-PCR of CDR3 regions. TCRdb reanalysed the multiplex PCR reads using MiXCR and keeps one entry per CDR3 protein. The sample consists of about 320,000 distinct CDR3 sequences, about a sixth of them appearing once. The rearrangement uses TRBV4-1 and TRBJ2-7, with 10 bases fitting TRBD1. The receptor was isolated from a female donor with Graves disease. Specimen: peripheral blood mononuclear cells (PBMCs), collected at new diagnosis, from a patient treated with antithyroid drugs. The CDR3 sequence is CASSQGQGAQYEQYF. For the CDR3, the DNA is TGCGCCAGCAGCCAAGGACAGGGGGCCCAATACGAGCAGTACTTC.